The 26 T cell receptor beta chains presented below share a single source sample, sequenced in a study of T cell responses to AZD1222 COVID-19 vaccine. This table comes from immunoSEQ multiplex PCR, and its TCRdb copy is limited to in-frame clones, with some not included. This sample has about 96,000 clones, with 85% to 90% found just once. The starting material was peripheral blood, obtained on day 0 of AZD1222 vaccination. The receptors were gathered from an adult in good health.

This chain connects TRBV28 to TRBJ2-4; D might be TRBD1 or TRBD2, each matching 6 bases. Trimming took off 7 bases at V and 7 bases at J, with 11 bases between the two ends. The CDR3 runs to 12 residues. Germline-derived CDR1 and CDR2 are MDHEN and SYDVKM. CDR3 region: CASIGGLNIQYF. CDR3 bases: TGTGCCAGCATAGGGGGGCTGAACATTCAGTACTTC. Combining the CDR3 with reference TRBV28 and TRBJ2-4 gives the whole variable domain DVKVTQSSRYLVKRTGEKVFLECVQDMDHENMFWYRQDPGLGLRLIYFSYDVKMKEKGDIPEGYSVSREKKERFSLILESASTNQTSMYLCASIGGLNIQYFGAGTRLSVL.

The rearrangement uses TRBV6-8 and TRBJ1-6, with D possibly matching TRBD1 (6 bases). In germline, CDR1 is MNHGY, CDR2 SAAAGT. This CDR3 is 12 amino acids long. Trimming removed 11 bases at V and 9 bases at J, with 14 bases between. CDR3 in DNA: TGTGCCCTCTGGGGGGCCGGTTCACCCCTCCACTTT. This sequence encodes CALWGAGSPLHF.

The rearrangement joins TRBV7-2 to TRBJ1-2; no clear D. The length of the CDR3 is 15 residues. CDR1 is SGHTA, CDR2 FQGNSA, per germline. The V and J ends lost 1 base and 3 bases respectively, with 12 bases between them. The CDR3 coding sequence is TGTGCCAGCAGCTTAGTTCGGACGGCGGACTATGGCTACACCTTC. Protein product: CASSLVRTADYGYTF.

CDR3 bases: TGTGCCAGCAGCCGAGAGGCTAGCGGGAGCCCGAGTTCCGAGCAGTACTTC. Protein product: CASSREASGSPSSEQYF. The V call is TRBV7-8, the J call TRBJ2-7; the match to TRBD2 covers 10 bases. This CDR3 is 17 amino acids long. V was pared by 5 bases and J by 6 bases, with 16 bases of the junction left unmatched. Germline CDR1 reads SGHVS; CDR2 reads FQNEAQ.

The rearrangement uses TRBV5-4 and TRBJ1-2; weak D call: TRBD1 (5 bases). Germline lookup yields CDR1 SGHNT and CDR2 YYREEE (reference sequence). This CDR3 is 15 amino acids long. The V end was cut by 5 bases, the J end by 4 bases, with 18 bases between. The CDR3 nucleotides are TGTGCCAGCAGGACACAATCAGGGTCTGCCTATGGCTACACCTTC. Translating it yields CASRTQSGSAYGYTF.

The chain links TRBV6-5 to TRBJ2-7; D is perhaps TRBD1 (6 bases). The CDR3 runs to 15 residues. Deletions cut 5 bases from V and 0 bases from J, with 14 bases between. Looked up from germline, CDR1 is MNHEY and CDR2 is SVGAGI. The chain's CDR3 is CASSRGRGSSYEQYF. CDR3 bases: TGTGCCAGCAGTAGGGGAAGGGGGAGCTCCTACGAGCAGTACTTC.

Only one count was recorded for this clone. CDR3 amino acids: CATSRDLVGELFF. CDR3 DNA: TGTGCCACCAGCAGAGATTTGGTTGGGGAGCTGTTTTTT. The chain is built from TRBV15 and TRBJ2-2; no definite D call. The germline V gene has CDR1 LNHNV and CDR2 YYDKDF (reference sequence). V gave up 0 bases and J gave up 8 bases, with 7 bases separating them. CDR3 length: 13 amino acids.

This rearrangement joins TRBV18 to TRBJ2-1; possibly TRBD1 for D (5 bases). Germline lookup yields CDR1 KGHSH and CDR2 LQKENI. This CDR3 spans 14 amino acids. V was cut by 2 bases and J by 4 bases, with 9 bases left in between. CDR3 amino acids: CASSPAGFYNEQFF. In DNA form, the CDR3 reads TGTGCCAGCTCACCAGCAGGGTTTTACAATGAGCAGTTCTTC.

The rearrangement joins TRBV7-6 to TRBJ1-4, with D unclear. The CDR3 runs to 16 residues. Germline values: CDR1 SGHVS, CDR2 FNYEAQ. The V and J ends lost 4 bases and 8 bases respectively, with 20 bases between them. This chain's CDR3 is CASSSIKGRSPEKLFF. CDR3 sequence (DNA): TGTGCCAGCAGCTCCATCAAGGGTCGCAGCCCCGAAAAACTGTTTTTT. The full variable domain, rest sourced from reference TRBV7-6 and TRBJ1-4, is GAGVSQSPRYKVTKRGQDVALRCDPISGHVSLYWYRQALGQGPEFLTYFNYEAQQDKSGLPNDRFSAERPEGSISTLTIQRTEQRDSAMYRCASSSIKGRSPEKLFFGSGTQLSVL.

J is TRBJ2-7 and V is TRBV3-1 (or the pseudogene TRBV3-2); the D is unclear. This CDR3 region has 11 residues. V lost 4 bases and J 4 bases, leaving 5 bases between the germline ends. From germline, CDR1 is LGHDT and CDR2 YNNKEL (reference sequence). CDR3 in amino acids: CASSRSYEQYF. Written as DNA, the CDR3 is TGTGCCAGCAGCCGGTCGTACGAGCAGTACTTC.

The genes are TRBV19 and TRBJ2-3; D call uncertain. The CDR3 runs to 13 residues. Germline lookup yields CDR1 LNHDA and CDR2 SQIVND (reference sequence). The V end was cut by 3 bases, the J end by 3 bases, with 7 bases between. The CDR3 sequence: CASSIRGTDTQYF. CDR3 sequence (DNA): TGTGCCAGTAGTATTCGCGGTACAGATACGCAGTATTTT. Based on the CDR3 plus reference TRBV19 and TRBJ2-3, the full variable domain is DGGITQSPKYLFRKEGQNVTLSCEQNLNHDAMYWYRQDPGQGLRLIYYSQIVNDFQKGDIAEGYSVSREKKESFPLTVTSAQKNPTAFYLCASSIRGTDTQYFGPGTRLTVL.

The chain recombines TRBV24-1 with TRBJ1-6; 7 bases are shared with TRBD1. Per germline, CDR1 KGHDR and CDR2 SFDVKD. With 4 bases clipped from V and 8 bases from J, the junction kept 1 base outside the gene matches. CDR3 length equals 13 residues. Here the CDR3 reads CATSEQGYSPLHF. The CDR3 DNA reads TGTGCCACCAGTGAACAGGGGTATTCACCCCTCCACTTT.

The V call is TRBV7-9, the J call TRBJ1-3; possible D gene TRBD1, 6 bases. Germline lookup yields CDR1 SEHNR and CDR2 FQNEAQ (reference sequence). The CDR3 is 14 amino acids. V dropped 4 bases and J dropped 0 bases, with 7 bases sitting between them. The DNA for the CDR3 is TGTGCCAGCAGCTGGACAGCCTCTGGAAACACCATATATTTT. Protein: CASSWTASGNTIYF.

The V gene is TRBV28, the J gene TRBJ1-1, with D possibly TRBD1 on 5 matching bases. Trimming stripped 3 bases from V and 1 base from J, with 9 bases between. The CDR3 totals 14 residues. Germline values: CDR1 MDHEN, CDR2 SYDVKM. CDR3 loop: CASSLGQGNTEAFF. CDR3 nucleotide sequence: TGTGCCAGCAGTTTGGGGCAAGGGAACACTGAAGCTTTCTTT. The variable domain in full, with the rest retrieved from reference TRBV28 and TRBJ1-1, is DVKVTQSSRYLVKRTGEKVFLECVQDMDHENMFWYRQDPGLGLRLIYFSYDVKMKEKGDIPEGYSVSREKKERFSLILESASTNQTSMYLCASSLGQGNTEAFFGQGTRLTVV.

In its sample, this clone was seen once. The CDR3 DNA is TGTGCCAGTAGTATAAACCGGGATCAGCCCCAGCATTTT. Protein sequence: CASSINRDQPQHF. This sequence joins TRBV19 and TRBJ1-5; D call uncertain. CDR1 LNHDA and CDR2 SQIVND come from the germline V gene (reference sequence). Trimming cost V 2 bases and J 5 bases, with 7 bases left between them. The CDR3 runs to 13 residues.

The chain couples TRBV11-1 to TRBJ2-7; TRBD1 matches 9 bases. Germline CDR1 is SGHAT and CDR2 is FQDESV (reference sequence). V lost 3 bases and J lost 6; bases outside the gene matches: 6. CDR3 length equals 14 residues. In DNA form, the CDR3 reads TGTGCCAGCAGCTTTGACAGGGGGTCGGGCGAGCAGTACTTC. Translation: CASSFDRGSGEQYF.

The chain links TRBV3-1 (or the pseudogene TRBV3-2) to TRBJ2-7; D remains ambiguous. The CDR3 has 16 residues. Germline V CDR1 and CDR2: LGHDT, YNNKEL (reference sequence). Trimming removed 3 bases at V and 0 bases at J, with 15 bases between. The CDR3 DNA sequence: TGTGCCAGCAGCCAGGACCCGGGCGGAAGCTCCTACGAGCAGTACTTC. This translates into CASSQDPGGSSYEQYF.

The chain couples TRBV30 to TRBJ2-2; D might be TRBD1 (5 bases). CDR1 and CDR2 (germline): GTSNPN, SVGIG (reference sequence). Trimming took off 2 bases at V and 5 bases at J, with 9 bases between the two ends. This CDR3 comprises 13 residues. CDR3 coding DNA: TGTGCCTGGAGTTACGGACAAACCGGGGAGCTGTTTTTT. This encodes CAWSYGQTGELFF.

This rearrangement joins TRBV7-9 to TRBJ2-7, with D maybe TRBD1 (6 bases). Per the germline V gene, CDR1 is SEHNR and CDR2 is FQNEAQ (reference sequence). V lost 5 bases to trimming and J lost 6 bases, with 23 bases between them. The CDR3 spans 16 residues. The CDR3 nucleotides read TGTGCCAGCAGCCTCCGGACAGTGTCGAAGGCGATCGAGCAGTACTTC. It specifies CASSLRTVSKAIEQYF.

This clone has only one observation. V gene TRBV30 combines with J gene TRBJ2-3; D is possibly TRBD1 or TRBD2 (7 bases each). This CDR3 contains 17 residues. V lost 2 bases, J lost 4 bases, and 22 bases lay in between. Germline V lookup: CDR1 GTSNPN, CDR2 SVGIG (reference sequence). The CDR3 loop is CAWSSGGGPALPDTQYF. DNA for the CDR3: TGTGCCTGGAGTTCAGGGGGAGGGCCCGCTCTGCCAGATACGCAGTATTTT.

The chain recombines TRBV19 with TRBJ1-5, with D unclear. The V end lost 5 bases, the J end lost 0 bases, and 11 bases lay between the germline ends. This CDR3 region has 15 residues. Germline lookup yields CDR1 LNHDA and CDR2 SQIVND (reference sequence). The CDR3 here is CASSFGQLSNQPQHF. The CDR3 region has the DNA TGTGCCAGTAGTTTTGGCCAGCTTAGCAATCAGCCCCAGCATTTT.

The chain has TRBV6-5 and TRBJ2-7, with 10 bases that match TRBD1. V dropped 9 bases and J dropped 0; count of bases not matched to a gene: 2. Germline CDR1 and CDR2: MNHEY and SVGAGI. The length of the CDR3 is 13 residues. CDR3 nucleotide sequence: TGTGCCAGTCGACAGGGGGCCTCCTACGAGCAGTACTTC. It specifies CASRQGASYEQYF.

V and J are TRBV12-3 or TRBV12-4 and TRBJ1-1, with D possibly TRBD1 on 5 matching bases. This CDR3 spans 12 amino acids. The V end lost 3 bases, the J end lost 5 bases, and 7 bases lay between the germline ends. As DNA, the CDR3 is TGTGCCAGCAGTTTGGGGGATACTGAAGCTTTCTTT. Encoded protein: CASSLGDTEAFF.

This chain uses TRBV19 with TRBJ2-1, with TRBD2 identical over 9 bases. Germline-derived CDR1 and CDR2 are LNHDA and SQIVND (reference sequence). This CDR3 has 16 residues. The junction had 7 bases not matched to a gene; V was cut back by 3 bases and J by 4 bases. The CDR3 loop is CASSIAGGLLYNEQFF. The DNA for the CDR3 is TGTGCCAGTAGTATTGCGGGAGGGCTTTTATACAATGAGCAGTTCTTC.

This chain joins TRBV25-1 and TRBJ2-7; maybe TRBD1 (6 bases). The CDR3 is made up of 13 amino acids. Germline CDR1 MGHDK, CDR2 SYGVNS. V lost 3 bases, J lost 6 bases, and 12 bases lay in between. The CDR3 DNA reads as TGTGCCAGCAGTGACCGGACAGTTTCCGAGCAGTACTTC. It yields the protein CASSDRTVSEQYF.

In nucleotides, the CDR3 is TGCGCCAGCAGCCAAGAACCGGGGGGCGACTATGGCTACACCTTC. It encodes CASSQEPGGDYGYTF. V usage is TRBV4-1 and J usage is TRBJ1-2; weak D call: TRBD1 (6 bases). Trimming cost V 0 bases and J 3 bases, with 11 bases left between them. In germline, CDR1 is MGHRA, CDR2 YSYEKL. This CDR3 spans 15 amino acids.